This TCR beta chain was sequenced in a study of blood T cells in healthy people across ages. A single count supports this clonotype. Antigen: not known. The authors ran a second PCR of 7 to 11 cycles using a sample-barcoded 5' primer and a J-beta primer mix. TCRdb itself ran the 5' RACE reads through MiXCR, one entry per CDR3 protein. The table has roughly 1,300,000 distinct CDR3 sequences, 59% seen once. Those donating, healthy Caucasian individuals from Russia, were aged roughly 6 to 100. Findings and caveats of the study: With donor CMV status unknown, expanded clonotype changes were possibly confounded.

With 5 bases removed from V and 9 bases from J, the gap between germline ends came to 13 bases. CDR1 SEHNR and CDR2 FQNEAQ come from the germline V gene (reference sequence). There are 12 residues in the CDR3. Sequencing input: blood. The J gene is TRBJ1-1, the V gene TRBV7-9; D unresolved. This TCR was recovered from a man aged 18 to 30 in good health. CDR3 sequence reads: CASSQGPNQAFF. Here the CDR3 DNA reads TGTGCCAGCAGCCAAGGACCGAACCAAGCTTTCTTT.